The clone carrying this T cell receptor (beta chain) has just a few counts. J lost 7 bases, V lost 5 bases, and 11 bases had no gene match. Germline CDR1 SGHTA, CDR2 FQGNSA. The CDR3 sequence is 16 residues long. These data belong to a study of molecular identifiers for immune sequencing clone quantification. Study-level information: Split five ways in replicates, RNA from roughly 20,000 or 100,000 naive CD8 cells had four portions sequenced.

MiXCR, run by TCRdb on the PCR reads, gives a single entry per CDR3 protein. The sample yields about half a million distinct CDR3 sequences, 20% to 25% seen once. The sequence came from a human donor in good health. Some libraries in this study had Jurkat cell RNA spiked in. Specimen: naive CD8+ T cells from blood, with Jurkat cell RNA spiked in. Documented subset: FACS-sorted CD8+CD4-CCR7+CD45RA+ naive T cells. The J gene is TRBJ2-5, the V gene TRBV7-2; 12 nucleotides align to TRBD2. CDR3 sequence: CASSLELAGGLGTQYF. The CDR3 DNA reads TGTGCCAGCAGCCTAGAGCTAGCGGGAGGGCTAGGGACCCAGTACTTC.